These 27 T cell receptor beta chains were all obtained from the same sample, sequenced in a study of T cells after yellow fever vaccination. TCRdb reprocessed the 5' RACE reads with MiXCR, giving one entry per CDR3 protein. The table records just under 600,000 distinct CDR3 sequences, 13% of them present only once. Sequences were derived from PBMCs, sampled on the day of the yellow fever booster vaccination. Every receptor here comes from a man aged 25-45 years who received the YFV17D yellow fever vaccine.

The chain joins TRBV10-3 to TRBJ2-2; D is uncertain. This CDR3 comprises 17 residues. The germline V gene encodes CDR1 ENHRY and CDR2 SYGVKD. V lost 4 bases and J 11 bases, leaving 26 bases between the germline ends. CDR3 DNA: TGTGCCATCAGTGGTTCGGCTCACAGACTTTCGAACCGCGAGCTGTTTTTT. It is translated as CAISGSAHRLSNRELFF.

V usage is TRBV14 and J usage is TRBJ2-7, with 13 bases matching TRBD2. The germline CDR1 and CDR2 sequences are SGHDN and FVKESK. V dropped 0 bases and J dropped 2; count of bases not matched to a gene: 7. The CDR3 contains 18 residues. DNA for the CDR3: TGTGCCAGCAGCCAAGATTGGACTAGCGGGAGAAAAACCTACGAGCAGTACTTC. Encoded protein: CASSQDWTSGRKTYEQYF.

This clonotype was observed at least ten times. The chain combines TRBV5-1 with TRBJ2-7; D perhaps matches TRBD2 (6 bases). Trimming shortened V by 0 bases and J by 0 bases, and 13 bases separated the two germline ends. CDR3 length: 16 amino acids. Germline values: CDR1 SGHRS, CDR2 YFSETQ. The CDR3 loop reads CASSLDWGTLSYEQYF. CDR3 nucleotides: TGCGCCAGCAGCTTGGATTGGGGGACTCTCTCCTACGAGCAGTACTTC. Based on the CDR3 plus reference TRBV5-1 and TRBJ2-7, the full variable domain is KAGVTQTPRYLIKTRGQQVTLSCSPISGHRSVSWYQQTPGQGLQFLFEYFSETQRNKGNFPGRFSGRQFSNSRSEMNVSTLELGDSALYLCASSLDWGTLSYEQYFGPGTRLTVT.

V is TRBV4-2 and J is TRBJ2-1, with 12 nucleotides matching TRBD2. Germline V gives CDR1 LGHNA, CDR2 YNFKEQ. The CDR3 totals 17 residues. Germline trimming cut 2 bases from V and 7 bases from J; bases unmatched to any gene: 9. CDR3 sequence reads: CASSQLLTSGRRNEQFF. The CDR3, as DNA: TGTGCCAGCAGCCAACTTCTGACTAGCGGGAGACGTAATGAGCAGTTCTTC.

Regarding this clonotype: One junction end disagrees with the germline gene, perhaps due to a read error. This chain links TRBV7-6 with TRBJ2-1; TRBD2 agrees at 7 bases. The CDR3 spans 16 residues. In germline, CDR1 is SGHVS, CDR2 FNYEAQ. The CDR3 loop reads CVSSPDGGGSWDEQFF. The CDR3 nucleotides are TGTGTCAGCAGCCCCGACGGAGGCGGGAGTTGGGATGAGCAGTTCTTC.

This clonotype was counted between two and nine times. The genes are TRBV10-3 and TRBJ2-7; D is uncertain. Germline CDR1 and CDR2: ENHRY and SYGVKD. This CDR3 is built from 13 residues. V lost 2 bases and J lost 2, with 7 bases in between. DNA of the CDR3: TGTGCCATCAGTGAGGCAGCGCCCTACGAGCAGTACTTC. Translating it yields CAISEAAPYEQYF.

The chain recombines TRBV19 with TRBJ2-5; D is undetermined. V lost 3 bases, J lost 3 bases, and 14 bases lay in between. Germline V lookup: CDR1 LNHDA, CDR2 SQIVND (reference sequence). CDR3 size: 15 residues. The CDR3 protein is CASSILAGGKETQYF. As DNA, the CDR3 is TGTGCCAGTAGTATTCTGGCAGGCGGAAAAGAGACCCAGTACTTC.

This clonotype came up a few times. CDR3 sequence reads: CASRMGGIEQFF. DNA of the CDR3: TGTGCCAGCAGAATGGGGGGGATCGAGCAGTTCTTC. The gene calls are TRBV11-2 and TRBJ2-1; 7 positions agree with TRBD2. This CDR3 comprises 12 residues. Looked up from germline, CDR1 is SGHAT and CDR2 is FQNNGV. The trim removed 6 bases at V and 10 bases at J, leaving 6 bases unmatched.

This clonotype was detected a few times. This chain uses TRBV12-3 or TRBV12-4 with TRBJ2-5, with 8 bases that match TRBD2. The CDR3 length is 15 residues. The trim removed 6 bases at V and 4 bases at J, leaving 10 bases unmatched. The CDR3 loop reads CASSYNPSGRETQYF. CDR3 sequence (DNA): TGTGCCAGCAGCTACAACCCTAGCGGGCGAGAGACCCAGTACTTC.

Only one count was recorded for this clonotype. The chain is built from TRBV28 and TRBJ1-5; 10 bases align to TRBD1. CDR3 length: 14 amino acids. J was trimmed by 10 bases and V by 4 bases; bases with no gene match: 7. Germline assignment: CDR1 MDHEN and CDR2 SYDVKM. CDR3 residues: CASSSGQGEQPQHF. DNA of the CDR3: TGTGCCAGCAGTTCAGGACAGGGGGAACAACCCCAGCATTTT. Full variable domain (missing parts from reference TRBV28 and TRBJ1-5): DVKVTQSSRYLVKRTGEKVFLECVQDMDHENMFWYRQDPGLGLRLIYFSYDVKMKEKGDIPEGYSVSREKKERFSLILESASTNQTSMYLCASSSGQGEQPQHFGDGTRLSIL.

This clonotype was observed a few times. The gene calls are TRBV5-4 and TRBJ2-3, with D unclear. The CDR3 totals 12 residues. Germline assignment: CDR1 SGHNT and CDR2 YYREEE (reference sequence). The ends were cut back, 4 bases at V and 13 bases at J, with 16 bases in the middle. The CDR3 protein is CASSLLEGVEYF. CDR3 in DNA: TGTGCCAGCAGCCTACTCGAAGGAGTCGAGTATTTT.

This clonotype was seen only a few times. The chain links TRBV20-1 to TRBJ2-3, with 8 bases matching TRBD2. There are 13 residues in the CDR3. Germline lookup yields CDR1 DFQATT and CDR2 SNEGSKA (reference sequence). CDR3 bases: TGCGGAATTCGCGGGAGGACCACAGATACGCAGTATTTT. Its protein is CGIRGRTTDTQYF.

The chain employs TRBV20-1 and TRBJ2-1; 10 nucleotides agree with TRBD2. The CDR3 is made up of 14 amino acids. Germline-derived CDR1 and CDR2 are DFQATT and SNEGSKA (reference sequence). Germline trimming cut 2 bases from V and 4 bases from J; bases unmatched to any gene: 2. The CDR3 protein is CSARLAGDYNEQFF. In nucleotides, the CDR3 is TGCAGTGCTAGACTAGCGGGAGATTACAATGAGCAGTTCTTC.

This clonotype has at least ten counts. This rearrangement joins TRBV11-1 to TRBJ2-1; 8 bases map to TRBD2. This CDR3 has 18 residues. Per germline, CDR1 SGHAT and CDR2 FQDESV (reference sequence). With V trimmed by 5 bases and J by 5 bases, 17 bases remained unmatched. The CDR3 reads CASSPWVASGSSNNEQFF. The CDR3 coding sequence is TGTGCCAGCAGCCCGTGGGTGGCGAGCGGGAGTAGCAACAATGAGCAGTTCTTC.

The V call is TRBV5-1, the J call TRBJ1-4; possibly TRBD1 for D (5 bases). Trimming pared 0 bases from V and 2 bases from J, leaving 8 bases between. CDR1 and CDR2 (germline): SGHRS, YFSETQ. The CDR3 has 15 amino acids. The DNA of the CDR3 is TGCGCCAGCAGCTTGGATCCAGGGACTAATGAAAAACTGTTTTTT. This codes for CASSLDPGTNEKLFF.

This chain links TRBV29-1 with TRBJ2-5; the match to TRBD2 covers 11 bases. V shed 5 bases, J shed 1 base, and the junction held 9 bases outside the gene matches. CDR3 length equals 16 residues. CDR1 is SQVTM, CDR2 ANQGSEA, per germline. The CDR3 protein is CSVHSGRARSQETQYF. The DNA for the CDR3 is TGCAGCGTTCATAGCGGGAGGGCCCGAAGCCAAGAGACCCAGTACTTC.

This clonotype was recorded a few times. Written as DNA, the CDR3 is TGTGCCATCAGTGAGTCGGGGGCCCTAGCCAAAAACATTCAGTACTTC. It specifies CAISESGALAKNIQYF. The chain is built from TRBV10-3 and TRBJ2-4; tentatively, D is TRBD1 (6 bases). Germline loops: CDR1 ENHRY, CDR2 SYGVKD. CDR3 length: 16 residues. V was trimmed by 0 bases and J by 0 bases, leaving 9 bases between them.

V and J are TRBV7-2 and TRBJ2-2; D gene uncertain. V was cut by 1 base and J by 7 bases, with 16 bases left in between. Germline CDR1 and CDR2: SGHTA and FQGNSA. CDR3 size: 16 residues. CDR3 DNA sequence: TGTGCCAGCAGCTTAGTGGGAAGCCTTGTGGTCGGGGAGCTGTTTTTT. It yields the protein CASSLVGSLVVGELFF. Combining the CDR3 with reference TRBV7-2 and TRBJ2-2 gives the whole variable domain GAGVSQSPSNKVTEKGKDVELRCDPISGHTALYWYRQSLGQGLEFLIYFQGNSAPDKSGLPSDRFSAERTGGSVSTLTIQRTQQEDSAVYLCASSLVGSLVVGELFFGEGSRLTVL.

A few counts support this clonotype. The CDR3 bases are TGCAGCGTACCCAAGGGACAGGACAGCTCCTACAATGAGCAGTTCTTC. The encoded protein is CSVPKGQDSSYNEQFF. This chain joins TRBV29-1 and TRBJ2-1; TRBD1 matches at 8 bases. Per germline, CDR1 SQVTM and CDR2 ANQGSEA. This CDR3 is built from 16 residues. V was clipped by 6 bases and J by 0 bases; unmatched bases: 10.

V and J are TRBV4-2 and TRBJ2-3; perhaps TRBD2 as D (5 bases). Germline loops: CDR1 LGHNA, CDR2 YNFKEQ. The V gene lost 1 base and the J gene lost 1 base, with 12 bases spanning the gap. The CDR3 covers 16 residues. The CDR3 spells CASSQGRGDGTDTQYF. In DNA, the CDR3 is TGTGCCAGCAGCCAAGGCCGGGGTGACGGCACAGATACGCAGTATTTT.

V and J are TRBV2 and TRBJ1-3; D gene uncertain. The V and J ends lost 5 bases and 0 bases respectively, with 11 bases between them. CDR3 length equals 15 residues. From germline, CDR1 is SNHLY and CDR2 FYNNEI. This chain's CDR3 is CASSFGRVSGNTIYF. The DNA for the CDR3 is TGTGCCAGCAGTTTTGGGAGAGTCTCTGGAAACACCATATATTTT.

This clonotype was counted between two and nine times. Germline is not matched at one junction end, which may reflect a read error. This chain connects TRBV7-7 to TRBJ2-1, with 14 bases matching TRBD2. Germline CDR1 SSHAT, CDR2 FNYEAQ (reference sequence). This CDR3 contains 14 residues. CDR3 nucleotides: TGTGCTAGCAGCTCGGGACTAGCGGGAGATGAGCAGTTCTTC. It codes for CASSSGLAGDEQFF.

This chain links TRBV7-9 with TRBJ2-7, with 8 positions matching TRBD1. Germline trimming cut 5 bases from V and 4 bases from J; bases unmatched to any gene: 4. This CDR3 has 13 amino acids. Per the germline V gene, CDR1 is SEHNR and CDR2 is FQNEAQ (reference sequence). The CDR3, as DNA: TGTGCCAGCAGCGCTCGGGACAGGTACGAGCAGTACTTC. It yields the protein CASSARDRYEQYF.

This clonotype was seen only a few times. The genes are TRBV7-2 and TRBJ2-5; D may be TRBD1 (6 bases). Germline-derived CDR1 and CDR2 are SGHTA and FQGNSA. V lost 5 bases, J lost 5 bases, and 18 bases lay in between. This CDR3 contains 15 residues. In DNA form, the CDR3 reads TGTGCCAGCAGCCCGGGGATGACAGGATGGGAGACCCAGTACTTC. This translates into CASSPGMTGWETQYF. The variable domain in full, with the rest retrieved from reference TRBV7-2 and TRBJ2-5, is GAGVSQSPSNKVTEKGKDVELRCDPISGHTALYWYRQSLGQGLEFLIYFQGNSAPDKSGLPSDRFSAERTGGSVSTLTIQRTQQEDSAVYLCASSPGMTGWETQYFGPGTRLLVL.

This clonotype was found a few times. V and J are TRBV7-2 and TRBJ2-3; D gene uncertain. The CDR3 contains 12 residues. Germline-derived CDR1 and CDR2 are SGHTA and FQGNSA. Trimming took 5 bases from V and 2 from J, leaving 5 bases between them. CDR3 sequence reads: CASSTYTDTQYF. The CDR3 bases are TGTGCCAGCAGCACCTACACAGATACGCAGTATTTT.

The DNA for the CDR3 is TGTGCCAGAAGCTTTCCGGGACTAGCGGGAGTCGTAAATGAGCAGTTCTTC. Residues: CARSFPGLAGVVNEQFF. This sequence joins TRBV5-3 and TRBJ2-1; 14 bases fit TRBD2. TRBV5-3 falls under the ORF class, with uncertain function. V lost 2 bases and J lost 7; bases outside the gene matches: 8. The CDR3 is 17 residues long.

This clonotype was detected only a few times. Here the CDR3 reads CASAGTSNTGELFF. For the CDR3, the DNA is TGTGCCAGCGCCGGGACGTCAAACACCGGGGAGCTGTTTTTT. The V and J genes are TRBV14 and TRBJ2-2; D assignment may be TRBD1 or TRBD2 (5 bases each). The CDR3 is 14 residues long. Germline CDR1 SGHDN, CDR2 FVKESK. V was pared by 8 bases and J by 2 bases, with 12 bases between.